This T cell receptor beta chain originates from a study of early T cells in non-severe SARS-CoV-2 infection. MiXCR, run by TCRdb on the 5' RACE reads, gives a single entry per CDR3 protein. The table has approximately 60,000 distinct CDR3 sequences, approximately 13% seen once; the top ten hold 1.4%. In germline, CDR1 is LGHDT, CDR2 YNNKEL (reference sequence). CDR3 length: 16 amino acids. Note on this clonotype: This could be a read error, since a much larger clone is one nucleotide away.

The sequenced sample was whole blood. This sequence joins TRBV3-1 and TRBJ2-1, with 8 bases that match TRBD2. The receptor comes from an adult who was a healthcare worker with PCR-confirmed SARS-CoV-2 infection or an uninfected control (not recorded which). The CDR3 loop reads CTSSQAGGTSVNEQFF. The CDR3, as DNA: TGTACCAGCAGCCAAGCCGGGGGGACTAGTGTGAATGAGCAGTTCTTC.